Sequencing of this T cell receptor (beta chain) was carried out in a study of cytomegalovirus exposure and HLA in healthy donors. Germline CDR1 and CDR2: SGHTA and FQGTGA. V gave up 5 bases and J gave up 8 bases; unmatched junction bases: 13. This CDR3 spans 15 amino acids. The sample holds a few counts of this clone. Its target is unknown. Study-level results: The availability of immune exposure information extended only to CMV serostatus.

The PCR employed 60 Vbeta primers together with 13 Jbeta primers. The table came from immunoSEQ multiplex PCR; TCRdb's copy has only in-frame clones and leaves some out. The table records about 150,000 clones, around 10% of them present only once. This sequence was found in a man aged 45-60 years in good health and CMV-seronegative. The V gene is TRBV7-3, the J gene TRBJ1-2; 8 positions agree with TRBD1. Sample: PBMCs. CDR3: CASSIGQGPWSGYTF. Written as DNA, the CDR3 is TGTGCCAGCAGCATCGGACAGGGCCCGTGGTCGGGCTACACCTTC.